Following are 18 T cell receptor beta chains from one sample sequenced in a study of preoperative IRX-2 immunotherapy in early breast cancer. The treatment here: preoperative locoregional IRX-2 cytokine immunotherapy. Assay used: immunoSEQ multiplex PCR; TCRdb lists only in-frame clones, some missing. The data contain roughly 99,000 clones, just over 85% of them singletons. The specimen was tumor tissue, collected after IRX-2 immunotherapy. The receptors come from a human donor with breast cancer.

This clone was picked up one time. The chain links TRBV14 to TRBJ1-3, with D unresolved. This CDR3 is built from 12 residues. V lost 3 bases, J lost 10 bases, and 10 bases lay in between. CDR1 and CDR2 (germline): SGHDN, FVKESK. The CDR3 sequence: CASSQSGATIYF. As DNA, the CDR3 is TGTGCCAGCAGCCAGTCTGGTGCGACCATATATTTT.

The CDR3 reads CATSKKGLGGASAFF. The CDR3 nucleotides read TGTGCCACCAGCAAAAAGGGGCTCGGGGGGGCTTCAGCTTTCTTT. The genes are TRBV15 and TRBJ1-1; possibly TRBD1 for D (6 bases). CDR1 LNHNV and CDR2 YYDKDF come from the germline V gene (reference sequence). The CDR3 is 15 residues long. The V gene lost 4 bases and the J gene lost 10 bases, with 22 bases spanning the gap.

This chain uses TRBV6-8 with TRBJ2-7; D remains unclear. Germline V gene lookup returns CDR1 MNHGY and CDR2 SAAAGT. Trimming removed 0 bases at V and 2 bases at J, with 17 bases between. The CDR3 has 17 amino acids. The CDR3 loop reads CASSYSFDRVRAYEQYF. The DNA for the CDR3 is TGTGCCAGCAGTTACTCGTTTGATAGAGTCCGTGCCTACGAGCAGTACTTC.

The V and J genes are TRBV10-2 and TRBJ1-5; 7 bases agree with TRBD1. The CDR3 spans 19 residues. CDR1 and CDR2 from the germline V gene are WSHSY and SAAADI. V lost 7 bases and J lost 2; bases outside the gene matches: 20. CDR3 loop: CASTRPGQPTQSRNQPQHF. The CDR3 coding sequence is TGCGCCAGCACTCGACCGGGACAGCCGACCCAATCACGCAATCAGCCCCAGCATTTT.

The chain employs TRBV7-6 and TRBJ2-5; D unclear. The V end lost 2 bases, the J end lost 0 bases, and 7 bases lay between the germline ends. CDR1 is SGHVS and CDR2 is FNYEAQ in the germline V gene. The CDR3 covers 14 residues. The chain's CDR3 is CASSLFGDQETQYF. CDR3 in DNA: TGTGCCAGCAGCTTATTTGGAGACCAAGAGACCCAGTACTTC.

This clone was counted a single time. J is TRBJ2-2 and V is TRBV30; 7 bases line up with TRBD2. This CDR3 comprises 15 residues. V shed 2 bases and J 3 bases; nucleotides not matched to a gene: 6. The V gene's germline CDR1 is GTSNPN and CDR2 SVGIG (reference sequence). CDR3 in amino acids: CAWSLKAGYTGELFF. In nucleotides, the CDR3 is TGTGCCTGGAGTCTCAAAGCGGGGTACACCGGGGAGCTGTTTTTT.

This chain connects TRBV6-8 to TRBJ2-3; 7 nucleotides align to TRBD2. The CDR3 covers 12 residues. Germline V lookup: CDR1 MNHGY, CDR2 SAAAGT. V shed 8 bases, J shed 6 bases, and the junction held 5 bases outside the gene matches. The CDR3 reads CASGRGRDTQYF. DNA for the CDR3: TGTGCCAGCGGGCGGGGGAGGGATACGCAGTATTTT.

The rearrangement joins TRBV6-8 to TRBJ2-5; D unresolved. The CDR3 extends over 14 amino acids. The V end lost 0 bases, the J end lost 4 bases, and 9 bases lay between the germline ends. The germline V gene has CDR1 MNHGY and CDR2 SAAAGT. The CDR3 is CASSYSNSGETQYF. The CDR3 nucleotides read TGTGCCAGCAGTTACTCGAATTCGGGAGAGACCCAGTACTTC.

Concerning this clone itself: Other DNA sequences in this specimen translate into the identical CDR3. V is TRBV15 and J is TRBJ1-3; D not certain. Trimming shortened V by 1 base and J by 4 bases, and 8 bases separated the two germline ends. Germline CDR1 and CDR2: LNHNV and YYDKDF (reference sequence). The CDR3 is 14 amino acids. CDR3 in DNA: TGTGCCACCAGCAGAGGTGGCCAGGGAAACACCATATATTTT. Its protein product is CATSRGGQGNTIYF. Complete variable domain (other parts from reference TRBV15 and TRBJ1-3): DAMVIQNPRYQVTQFGKPVTLSCSQTLNHNVMYWYQQKSSQAPKLLFHYYDKDFNNEADTPDNFQSRRPNTSFCFLDIRSPGLGDTAMYLCATSRGGQGNTIYFGEGSWLTVV.

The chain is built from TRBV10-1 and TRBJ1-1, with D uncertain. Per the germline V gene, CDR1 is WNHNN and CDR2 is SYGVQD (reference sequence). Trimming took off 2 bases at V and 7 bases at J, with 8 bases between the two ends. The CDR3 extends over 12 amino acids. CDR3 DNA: TGCGCCAGCAGTGAGACCGGGGATGAAGCTTTCTTT. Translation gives CASSETGDEAFF.

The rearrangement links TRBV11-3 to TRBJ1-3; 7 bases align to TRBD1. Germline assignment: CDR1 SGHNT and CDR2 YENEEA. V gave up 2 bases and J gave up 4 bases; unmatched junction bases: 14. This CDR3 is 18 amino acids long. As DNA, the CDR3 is TGTGCCAGCAGCTTACCCCGCGGGGAGGGGGCGAGGGGAAACACCATATATTTT. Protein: CASSLPRGEGARGNTIYF. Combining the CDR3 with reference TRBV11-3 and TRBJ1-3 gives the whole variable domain EAGVVQSPRYKIIEKKQPVAFWCNPISGHNTLYWYLQNLGQGPELLIRYENEEAVDDSQLPKDRFSAERLKGVDSTLKIQPAELGDSAVYLCASSLPRGEGARGNTIYFGEGSWLTVV.

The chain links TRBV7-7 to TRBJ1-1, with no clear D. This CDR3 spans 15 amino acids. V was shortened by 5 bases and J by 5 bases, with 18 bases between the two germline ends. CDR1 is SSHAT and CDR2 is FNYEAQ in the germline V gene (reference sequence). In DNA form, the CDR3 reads TGTGCCAGCAGCACGCTTAAAAGCGGGCATACTGAAGCTTTCTTT. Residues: CASSTLKSGHTEAFF.

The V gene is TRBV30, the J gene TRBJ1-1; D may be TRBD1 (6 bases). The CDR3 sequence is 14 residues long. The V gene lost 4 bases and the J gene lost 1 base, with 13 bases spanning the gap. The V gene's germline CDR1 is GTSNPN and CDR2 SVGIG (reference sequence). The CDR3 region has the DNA TGTGCCTGGACAGTAGGCAGGGGGAACACTGAAGCTTTCTTT. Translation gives CAWTVGRGNTEAFF. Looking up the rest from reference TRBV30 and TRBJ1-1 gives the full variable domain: SQTIHQWPATLVQPVGSPLSLECTVEGTSNPNLYWYRQAAGRGLQLLFYSVGIGQISSEVPQNLSASRPQDRQFILSSKKLLLSDSGFYLCAWTVGRGNTEAFFGQGTRLTVV.

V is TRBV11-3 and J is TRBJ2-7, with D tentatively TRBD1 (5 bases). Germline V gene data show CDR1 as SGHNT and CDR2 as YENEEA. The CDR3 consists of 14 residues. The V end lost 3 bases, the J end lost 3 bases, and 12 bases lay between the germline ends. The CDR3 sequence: CASSLYGAVYEQYF. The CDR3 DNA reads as TGTGCCAGCAGCTTGTATGGGGCAGTCTACGAGCAGTACTTC.

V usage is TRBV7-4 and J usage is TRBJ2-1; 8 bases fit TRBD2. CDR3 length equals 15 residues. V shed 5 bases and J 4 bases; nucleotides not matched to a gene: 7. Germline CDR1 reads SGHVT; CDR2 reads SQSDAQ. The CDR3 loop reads CASSHSGTFYNEQFF. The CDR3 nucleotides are TGTGCCAGCAGCCATAGCGGGACCTTTTACAATGAGCAGTTCTTC.

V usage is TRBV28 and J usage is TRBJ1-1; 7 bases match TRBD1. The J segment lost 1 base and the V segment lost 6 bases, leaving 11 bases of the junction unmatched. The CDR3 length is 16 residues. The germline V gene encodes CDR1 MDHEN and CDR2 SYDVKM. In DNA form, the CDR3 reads TGTGCCAGCAGGCCCCGGAGGGGGCTGGGGAACACTGAAGCTTTCTTT. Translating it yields CASRPRRGLGNTEAFF.

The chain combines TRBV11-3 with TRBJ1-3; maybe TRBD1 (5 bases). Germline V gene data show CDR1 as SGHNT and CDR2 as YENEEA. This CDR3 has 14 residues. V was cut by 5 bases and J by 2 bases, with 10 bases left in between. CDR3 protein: CASSPSRAGNTIYF. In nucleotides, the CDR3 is TGTGCCAGCAGCCCAAGCAGGGCTGGAAACACCATATATTTT.

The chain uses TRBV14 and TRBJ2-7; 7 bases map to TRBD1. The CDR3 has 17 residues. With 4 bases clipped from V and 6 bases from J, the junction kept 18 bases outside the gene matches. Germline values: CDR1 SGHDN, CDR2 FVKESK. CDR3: CASSPIPGLRGSGEQYF. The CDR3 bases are TGTGCCAGCAGCCCCATCCCCGGACTCAGGGGGTCAGGCGAGCAGTACTTC.